This T cell receptor beta chain derives from a study of blood T cell repertoires in COVID-19. About the study: Nucleic acid was either cDNA or gDNA, and it came from T cells, B-cell-depleted T cells, or PBMCs.

Seattle patients were enrolled during active infection and followed longitudinally. In the original workflow: Reference gene primer amplification in the assay estimated nucleated cell counts. TCRdb's copy holds only in-frame clones and misses some; the assay was immunoSEQ multiplex PCR. Clone size and the V and J calls come from that table; the DNA yielded D and trimming. The repertoire holds over 150,000 clones, with roughly 85% as singletons. The sequence was collected from a woman in her fifties or sixties with COVID-19, enrolled during active disease. Source material: peripheral blood.

CDR3 in amino acids: CASSSRGVGTEAFF. DNA for the CDR3: TGTGCCAGCAGCTCCAGGGGGGTAGGAACTGAAGCTTTCTTT. This chain joins TRBV7-3 and TRBJ1-1, with 7 bases matching TRBD1. Germline V CDR1 and CDR2: SGHTA, FQGTGA. With 4 bases clipped from V and 5 bases from J, the junction kept 7 bases outside the gene matches. The CDR3 has 14 residues.